This is a list of T cell receptor beta chains from one sample in a study of cytomegalovirus exposure and HLA in healthy donors. Only in-frame clones appear in the TCRdb table, and some are missing; sequencing was by immunoSEQ multiplex PCR. Altogether about 300,000 clones are present, roughly 88% being singletons, with the ten largest covering 3.5% to 4%. Sequencing used PBMCs. Receptor source: a middle-aged man in good health and CMV-seropositive. CDR3s include the opening cysteine and the closing phenylalanine or tryptophan. Each record gives: V gene, J gene, CDR3 protein.

>TRBV27|TRBJ2-2
CASSPFGQGNTGELFF
>TRBV6-6|TRBJ2-5
CASSRGTSGRETQYF
>TRBV29-1|TRBJ1-1
CSVTPTGGAEAFF
>TRBV28|TRBJ1-4
CASSFGPTDLNEKLFF
>TRBV7-3|TRBJ1-4
CASSLLHTATNEKLFF
>TRBV4-1|TRBJ2-5
CASSQVGREGRETQYF
>TRBV19|TRBJ2-1
CASRSGRASYNEQFF
>TRBV6-5|TRBJ1-5
CASSERQNNQPQHF
>TRBV5-1|TRBJ2-1
CASSLVGQGLHEQFF
>TRBV5-1|TRBJ2-3
CASSRWLAGGSTDTQYF
>TRBV7-2|TRBJ2-3
CASSFPQETVTDTQYF
>TRBV28|TRBJ2-5
CASSLPQGRETQYF
>TRBV29-1|TRBJ1-1
CSVGVKTGELGEAFF
>TRBV28|TRBJ2-3
CASSPSSGSADTQYF
>TRBV5-8|TRBJ1-1
CASSLPGRGGNTEAFF
>TRBV6-6|TRBJ2-1
CASNQGGNEQFF
>TRBV6-5|TRBJ2-1
CASSYVGGSGGDEQFF
>TRBV6-5|TRBJ2-5
CASSPPGLAGLQYF
>TRBV7-2|TRBJ1-3
CASSLVGPLGQGPNTIYF
>TRBV19|TRBJ2-1
CASSRQGRPYNEQFF
>TRBV9|TRBJ2-5
CASSPHYRGETQYF
>TRBV28|TRBJ2-3
CASSLARRTDTQYF
>TRBV10-3|TRBJ2-7
CAISAPGQGSLEQYF
>TRBV7-2|TRBJ2-7
CASSLGLGENEQYF
>TRBV19|TRBJ1-2
CASSTRTGLDGYTF
>TRBV27|TRBJ2-1
CASSLEAGAGNEQFF
>TRBV7-9|TRBJ2-1
CASSPDRGREQFF
>TRBV29-1|TRBJ2-7
CSVERSMGGEQYF
>TRBV7-9|TRBJ2-7
CSSSDTSGALYEQYF
>TRBV4-2|TRBJ1-3
CASSQIRGTGNTIYF